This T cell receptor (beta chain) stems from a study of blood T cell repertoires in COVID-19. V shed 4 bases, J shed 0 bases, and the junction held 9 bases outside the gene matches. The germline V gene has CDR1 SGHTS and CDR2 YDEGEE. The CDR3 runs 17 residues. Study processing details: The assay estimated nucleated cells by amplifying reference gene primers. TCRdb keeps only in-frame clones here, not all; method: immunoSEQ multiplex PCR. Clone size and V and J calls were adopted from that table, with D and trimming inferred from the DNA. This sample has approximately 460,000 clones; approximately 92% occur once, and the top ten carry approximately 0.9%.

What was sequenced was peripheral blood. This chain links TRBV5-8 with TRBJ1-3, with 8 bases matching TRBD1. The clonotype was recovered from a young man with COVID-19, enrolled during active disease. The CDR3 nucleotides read TGTGCCAGCAGCCGTACTTTTGGACAGGGCTCTGGAAACACCATATATTTT. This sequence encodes CASSRTFGQGSGNTIYF.